One sample yielded the 3 T cell receptor beta chains listed below, sequenced in a study of blood T cell repertoires in COVID-19. Method: immunoSEQ multiplex PCR; TCRdb's copy keeps in-frame clones and lacks some. Of approximately 91,000 clones detected, around 75% appear once; the ten largest clones hold 24%. Material for sequencing was peripheral blood. The receptor set was obtained from a man between 65 and 79 years old with acute or convalescent COVID-19.

This clone has just a few counts. The V and J genes are TRBV6-1 and TRBJ1-5; a possible D gene is TRBD1 (5 bases). CDR1 MNHNS and CDR2 SASEGT come from the germline V gene. V was trimmed by 2 bases and J by 0 bases, leaving 14 bases between them. CDR3 length equals 17 residues. For the CDR3, the DNA is TGTGCCAGCAGTGAAAAGGGGCTTGGGTATAGCAATCAGCCCCAGCATTTT. This sequence encodes CASSEKGLGYSNQPQHF.

The V and J genes are TRBV5-1 and TRBJ2-5; D is perhaps TRBD1 (5 bases). Germline assignment: CDR1 SGHRS and CDR2 YFSETQ. The length of the CDR3 is 16 residues. V lost 0 bases to trimming and J lost 1 base, with 13 bases between them. CDR3 amino acids: CASSLAVVQGQETQYF. CDR3 nucleotides: TGCGCCAGCAGCTTGGCCGTAGTCCAGGGCCAAGAGACCCAGTACTTC.

The rearrangement joins TRBV9 to TRBJ1-5; 10 bases agree with TRBD1. The length of the CDR3 is 14 residues. The germline CDR1 and CDR2 sequences are SGDLS and YYNGEE. The trim removed 4 bases at V and 6 bases at J, leaving 4 bases unmatched. CDR3 loop: CASSRGTGVQPQHF. CDR3 coding DNA: TGTGCCAGCAGCCGGGGGACAGGGGTTCAGCCCCAGCATTTT.